This T cell receptor (beta chain) derives from a study of cytomegalovirus exposure and HLA in healthy donors (dated by TCRdb to 2016 to 2017). In the study overall: According to an earlier analysis of 587 of the donors, about 190 million T cells yielded over 90 million unique TCR beta sequences and approximately 300 Gb of sequence data. Several DR-DQ haplotypes were treated as single units for association and clustering because of strong linkage in the cohort. In the later analysis, no new phenotypic data were used to find candidate immune exposures; instead, reliance was placed on TCR beta sequences and their occurrence across donors. To decide whether each TCR beta V gene segment behaved as functional or pseudogenic, an earlier analysis of fewer than 750 of the donors relied on high-throughput TCR beta sequencing. In a later genetic analysis, genome-wide SNP genotypes for about 55% of the roughly 670 donors were used, and that subset was treated as a discovery cohort. A later analysis re-examined previously published TCR beta repertoires from over 500 donors and added high-resolution HLA genotyping to investigate patterns of TCR occurrence. Both class I and class II loci were covered by HLA typing, at four-digit resolution. To predict cytomegalovirus infection status, the study combined high-throughput TCR immunosequencing, statistical association of individual TCRs with disease status, and machine learning. An early release that covered some 640 HLA-typed donors contained around 300 gigabases of sequencing data and roughly 84 million unique TCR sequences. A separate validation cohort of approximately 130 different subjects was used in addition to the 666-subject first cohort. The study aimed to test whether cataloging public T cell receptors could reveal signatures of past pathogen exposure. Every repertoire in the discovery cohort had been generated on one and the same sequencing platform. Donor age, sex, ethnicity and CMV serostatus were collected together with the repertoire data. On average, roughly 250,000 unique TCR beta nucleotide sequences were sequenced per donor among a few hundred genotyped donors of the cohort, with roughly a sixth of those sequences being non-productive. Of the roughly 430 genotyped donors, over 70% fell in the genetic ancestry cluster associated with self-reported Caucasian donors. Typing coverage varied by locus: roughly 629-630 donors for A, B, C, DRB1 and DQB1; approximately 520 for DQA1; nearly 610 for DPA1; approximately 470 for DPB1. Using immunosequencing, the study profiled T cell repertoires from roughly 650 subjects and related those repertoires to cytomegalovirus serostatus.

Remarks on this clone: The target of this receptor is not known. The sample holds no much larger clone one base away, and base qualities are not on file.

The germline V gene yields SGHVS for CDR1 and FNYEAQ for CDR2. V trim: 1 base; J trim: 0 bases; unmatched bases: 5. There are 17 amino acids in the CDR3, from cysteine to phenylalanine inclusive. Solely the CDR3 DNA is kept, with 51 bases framed from the first base. Library preparation was by the immunoSEQ multiplex PCR assay. For the multiplex PCR, a mixture combining 60 forward primers for TCR Vbeta segments and 13 reverse primers for TCR Jbeta segments was used. The CDR3 region of rearranged TCR beta genes was amplified from genomic DNA with a multiplex PCR assay. The Illumina HiSeq System was used to sequence the amplified TCR beta libraries as 87-base-pair reads. The paper's processing steps were these. A later analysis counted about 80 million unique TCR beta chains across the roughly 700 repertoires, and roughly 9.9 million of these chains were shared by at least two donors. Raw reads were error-corrected and collapsed into unique sequences with a nearest-neighbor algorithm that merged closely related sequences to remove PCR and sequencing errors. To assign V, D and J gene segments, CDR3 sequences were aligned to IMGT reference sequences. For a sequence to be retained, a match of at least six nucleotides to both a V gene segment and a J gene segment was required. Rearrangements were called productive when the CDR3 lacked stop codons and stayed in frame with V and J; all others were non-productive. CDR3 was defined according to IMGT convention as the region running from the second conserved V-encoded cysteine to the conserved J-encoded phenylalanine. In an earlier analysis of some 550 of the donors, sequences lacking an unambiguous match to a single V gene segment were excluded. An earlier analysis of 450 to 650 of the donors called V segments functional above 56.7% productive rearrangements and segregating when the between-donor standard deviation exceeded 5%. A statistical classification framework was built to diagnose cytomegalovirus status from the catalog of TCR beta chain sequences. A later analysis assigned V and J genes by comparing TCR nucleotide sequences with IMGT/GENE-DB human TR gene sequences. The TCRdist pipeline was used in a later analysis to assign CDR3 sequences and most-parsimonious VDJ recombination scenarios. A later analysis defined each TCR beta chain by its CDR3 amino acid sequence plus V-gene family, and excluded reads lacking a unique V-gene family. A later analysis removed 550 to 700 highly shared, low-generation-probability nucleotide sequences to deal with suspected cross-contamination and a sequencing artifact. A later analysis calculated a clonal expansion index for each public chain from normalized within-repertoire ranks of inferred template counts. A later analysis computed generation probabilities with a VDJ recombination model fitted to out-of-frame rearrangements, and checked the results against IGoR. In a later analysis, hypergeometric tests were used to score TCR-TCR, TCR-HLA and TCR-CMV co-occurrence, with a repertoire-size bias correction applied to TCR pairs. In a later analysis, false discovery rates were estimated by permuting HLA or CMV assignments 20 times. In a later analysis, co-occurring TCRs were grouped using DBSCAN, with TCRdist sequence similarity added in when clustering inside HLA-allele-positive subsets. Repertoires with fewer than 30,000 or more than 120,000 public chains, plus five repertoires with anomalous nucleotide sharing, were excluded from co-occurrence clustering. Here the immuneACCESS table is served through TCRdb, limited to in-frame sequences with V and J called. Missing clones are a known gap in these copies; in checked studies unresolved V genes cover under half, and the rest lacks a known reason. The V and J calls and clone size come from that table; D and trimming were worked out from the DNA. The sample has 90,000 to 110,000 clones on record, over 70% of them singletons. Approximately 1.3% of the sample is in the top ten clones.

The cohort comprised around 700 healthy bone marrow donors. All cohort members were sampled while nominally healthy, although unrecorded immune exposures were likely present. The donor tested CMV seronegative and was one of the 352 seronegative cohort members. A peripheral blood sample was collected from each donor, and TCR beta sequencing was performed on peripheral blood mononuclear cells. The Qiagen DNeasy Blood Extraction Kit was used to extract genomic DNA from the blood cell samples. The paper's findings and limits, for the study overall: According to a later analysis, TCR association rates differed among HLA loci, with DRB1 alleles showing the most associated TCRs and HLA-C alleles showing the fewest. In an earlier analysis of some 640 of the donors, most TCR beta V segments were observed in productive rearrangements about 87% or about 30% of the time, broadly matching IMGT annotations. Because HLA typing was unavailable for some donors at each locus, only the typed subset was used in association tests. When HLA alleles, especially DR and DQ, strongly co-occurred, attributing TCR associations to individual alleles was difficult. The 87-base-pair reads could not distinguish some IMGT-functional V segments, including TRBV6-2 and TRBV6-3, so those segments were excluded. Most CMV-associated TCR beta chains appeared to be HLA-restricted in a later analysis, and the HLA associations seemed to be driven largely by CMV exposure. In a later genetic analysis, a missense DCLRE1C variant was associated with V-gene and J-gene trimming of TCR beta chains, and the association was replicated in an independent cohort. A group of highly shared sequence variants was considered likely to be a technical artifact of the sequencing pipeline. This cohort had only TCR beta chains sequenced, and the lack of alpha or paired-chain data limited which features could be detected. Three of the identified cytomegalovirus-associated TCR beta chains were confirmed in vitro to be specific for cytomegalovirus antigens. In a later analysis, 15,000 to 20,000 TCR beta sequences were associated with specific HLA alleles at a false discovery rate of 0.05. It was suggested by the authors that the approach could potentially be generalized to other disease states and immunological phenotypes. A later analysis reported that several top co-occurrence clusters appeared linked to parvovirus B19, influenza, CMV and Epstein-Barr virus. In a later analysis, HLA-associated TCR beta chains showed more clonal expansion and lower generation probabilities than non-associated chains that were equally common. Linkage disequilibrium might explain the correlated functional status among segregating V segments, but an unknown experimental factor could not be excluded. The study gave a list of about 170 TCR beta chains associated with cytomegalovirus. The classifier was reported to diagnose cytomegalovirus status with high specificity and sensitivity in both the original and validation cohorts. A further reported finding was that TCR beta sequences accurately predicted the HLA-A and HLA-B alleles for most subjects in the first cohort. While some public TCRs were present in many individuals, most TCR sequences turned up only very rarely across donors. CMV serostatus was the only immune exposure information available for the cohort. Because counts were too low, around 17 rarely observed V segments, including chromosome 9 orphons, were left out of the earlier analysis of approximately 580 of the donors. Compared with the roughly 600-donor mean, donors in an Asian-associated ancestry cluster had fewer N-insertions in productive TCRs, according to a later genetic analysis. Roughly uniform sequencing depth across donors was assumed in presence/absence analyses, although this assumption may not hold.

This TCR was sampled from a man aged 35 to 55 in good health and CMV-seronegative. The chain joins TRBV7-6 to TRBJ2-4; TRBD2 matches 8 bases in the middle. Sequenced: PBMCs. The CDR3 here reads CASSLEAGGGAKNIQYF. The sequenced DNA: TGTGCCAGCAGCTTAGAGGCCGGGGGGGGAGCCAAAAACATTCAGTACTTC.